Detailed here is one TCR beta chain. V lost 2 bases, J lost 6 bases, and 18 bases lay in between. This CDR3 is 16 amino acids long. Germline V gives CDR1 LNHDA, CDR2 SQIVND (reference sequence). cDNA came from about 0.46 to 1 ug RNA primed by random hexamers. The immunoSEQ assay covered 54 Vbeta and 13 Jbeta segments for CDR3. TCRdb itself ran the immunoSEQ multiplex PCR reads through MiXCR, one entry per CDR3 protein. This sample has some 300,000 distinct CDR3 sequences, with almost 85% found just once. From blood CD8+ and CD4+ T cells, the TCR beta chain was sequenced. The sample belongs to a study of CD8 T cells in Susac syndrome.

This sequence originates from a human donor with multiple sclerosis. Specimen: CD8+ T cells from PBMCs. This rearrangement joins TRBV19 to TRBJ2-3; possible D gene TRBD2, 6 bases. The CDR3 region is CASSIWSGVGADTQYF. CDR3 bases: TGTGCCAGTAGTATATGGTCGGGAGTAGGGGCGGATACGCAGTATTTT.